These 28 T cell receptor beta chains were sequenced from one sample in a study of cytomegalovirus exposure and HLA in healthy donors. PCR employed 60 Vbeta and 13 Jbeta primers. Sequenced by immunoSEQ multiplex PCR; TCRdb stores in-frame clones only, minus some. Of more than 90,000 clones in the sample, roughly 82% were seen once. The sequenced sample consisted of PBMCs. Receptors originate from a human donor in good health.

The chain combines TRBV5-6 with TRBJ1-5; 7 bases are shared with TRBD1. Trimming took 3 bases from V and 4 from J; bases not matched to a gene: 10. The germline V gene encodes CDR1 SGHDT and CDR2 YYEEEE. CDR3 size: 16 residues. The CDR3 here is CASSSTYRGANQPQHF. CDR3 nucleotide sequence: TGTGCCAGCAGCTCCACATACAGGGGAGCAAATCAGCCCCAGCATTTT.

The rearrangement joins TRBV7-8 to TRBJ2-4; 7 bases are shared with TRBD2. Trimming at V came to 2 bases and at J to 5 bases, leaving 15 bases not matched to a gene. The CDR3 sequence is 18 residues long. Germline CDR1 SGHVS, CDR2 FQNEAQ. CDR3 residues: CASSLISASGSLQNIQYF. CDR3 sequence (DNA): TGTGCCAGCAGCTTAATCTCGGCTAGCGGATCACTGCAAAACATTCAGTACTTC.

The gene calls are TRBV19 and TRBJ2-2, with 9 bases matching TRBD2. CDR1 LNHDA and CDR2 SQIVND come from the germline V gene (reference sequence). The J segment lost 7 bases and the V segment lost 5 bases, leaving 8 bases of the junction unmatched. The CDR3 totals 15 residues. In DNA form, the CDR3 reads TGTGCCAGTAGTCTCCTAGCGGGGCAAAACGGGGAGCTGTTTTTT. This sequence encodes CASSLLAGQNGELFF.

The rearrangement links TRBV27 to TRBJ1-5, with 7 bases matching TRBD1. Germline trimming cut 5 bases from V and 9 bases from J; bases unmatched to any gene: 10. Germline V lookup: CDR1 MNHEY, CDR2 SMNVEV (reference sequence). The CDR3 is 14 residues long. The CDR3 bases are TGTGCCAGCAGTCCGGCAGGGGGTCAGTTGCCCCAGCATTTT. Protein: CASSPAGGQLPQHF.

The CDR3 nucleotides read TGCGCCAGCAGCTTCGTCGGGACAGGGATCACAGATACGCAGTATTTT. This encodes CASSFVGTGITDTQYF. This chain uses TRBV5-1 with TRBJ2-3; TRBD1 matches 9 bases. J was trimmed by 2 bases and V by 2 bases; bases with no gene match: 6. The CDR3 contains 16 residues. In germline, CDR1 is SGHRS, CDR2 YFSETQ.

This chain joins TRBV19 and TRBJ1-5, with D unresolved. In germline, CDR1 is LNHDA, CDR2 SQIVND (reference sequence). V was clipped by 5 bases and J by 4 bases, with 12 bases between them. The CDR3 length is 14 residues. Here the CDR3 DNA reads TGTGCCAGTAGTCCCACCGGAGGGAATCAGCCCCAGCATTTT. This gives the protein CASSPTGGNQPQHF.

CDR3 loop: CASRTIDRDGETQYF. CDR3 DNA: TGTGCCAGCAGGACTATAGACAGGGATGGAGAGACCCAGTACTTC. V is TRBV27 and J is TRBJ2-5; TRBD1 agrees at 7 bases. Trimming removed 6 bases from V and 4 bases from J; junction bases left unmatched: 11. Germline CDR1 reads MNHEY; CDR2 reads SMNVEV (reference sequence). This CDR3 is 15 amino acids long.

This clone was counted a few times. CDR3 nucleotide sequence: TGCGCCAGCAGCTTGACAGTGGTCGGGGCCAACGTCCTGACTTTC. Protein: CASSLTVVGANVLTF. This chain joins TRBV5-1 and TRBJ2-6; no clear D. The CDR3 is 15 amino acids. V dropped 1 base and J dropped 4 bases, with 9 bases sitting between them. Germline V lookup: CDR1 SGHRS, CDR2 YFSETQ.

The CDR3 is CASSRLAGEGTGELFF. In nucleotides, the CDR3 is TGTGCCAGCAGCCGTTTAGCGGGAGAAGGAACCGGGGAGCTGTTTTTT. The V call is TRBV5-4, the J call TRBJ2-2, with 9 bases lining up with TRBD2. The germline V gene encodes CDR1 SGHNT and CDR2 YYREEE (reference sequence). This CDR3 has 16 amino acids. The V gene end was trimmed by 4 bases and the J gene end by 5 bases; junction bases not matched to a gene: 9.

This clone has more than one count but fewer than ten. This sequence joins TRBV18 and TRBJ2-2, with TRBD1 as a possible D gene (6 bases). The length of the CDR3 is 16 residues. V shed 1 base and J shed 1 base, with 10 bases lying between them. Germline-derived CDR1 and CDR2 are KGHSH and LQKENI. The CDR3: CASSPLAGVNTGELFF. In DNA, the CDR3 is TGTGCCAGCTCACCACTGGCAGGGGTGAACACCGGGGAGCTGTTTTTT.

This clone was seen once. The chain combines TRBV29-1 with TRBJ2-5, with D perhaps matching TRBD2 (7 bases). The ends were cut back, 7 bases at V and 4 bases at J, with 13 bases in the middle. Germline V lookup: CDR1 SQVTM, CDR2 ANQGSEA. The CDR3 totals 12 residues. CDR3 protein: CSGDGGAETQYF. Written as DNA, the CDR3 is TGCAGCGGGGATGGGGGGGCAGAGACCCAGTACTTC.

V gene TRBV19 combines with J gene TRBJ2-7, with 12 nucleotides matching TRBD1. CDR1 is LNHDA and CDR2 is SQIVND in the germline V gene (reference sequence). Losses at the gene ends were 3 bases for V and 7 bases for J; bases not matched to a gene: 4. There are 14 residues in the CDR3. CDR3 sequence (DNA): TGTGCCAGTAGTATCGGGACAGGGGGCTTAGAGCAGTACTTC. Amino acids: CASSIGTGGLEQYF. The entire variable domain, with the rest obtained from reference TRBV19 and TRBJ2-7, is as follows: DGGITQSPKYLFRKEGQNVTLSCEQNLNHDAMYWYRQDPGQGLRLIYYSQIVNDFQKGDIAEGYSVSREKKESFPLTVTSAQKNPTAFYLCASSIGTGGLEQYFGPGTRLTVT.

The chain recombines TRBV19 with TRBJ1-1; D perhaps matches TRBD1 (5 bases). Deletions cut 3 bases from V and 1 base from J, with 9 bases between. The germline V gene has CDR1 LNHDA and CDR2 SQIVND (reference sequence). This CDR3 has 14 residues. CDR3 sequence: CASSMATANTEAFF. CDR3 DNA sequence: TGTGCCAGTAGTATGGCGACAGCGAACACTGAAGCTTTCTTT. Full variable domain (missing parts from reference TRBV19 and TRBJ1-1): DGGITQSPKYLFRKEGQNVTLSCEQNLNHDAMYWYRQDPGQGLRLIYYSQIVNDFQKGDIAEGYSVSREKKESFPLTVTSAQKNPTAFYLCASSMATANTEAFFGQGTRLTVV.

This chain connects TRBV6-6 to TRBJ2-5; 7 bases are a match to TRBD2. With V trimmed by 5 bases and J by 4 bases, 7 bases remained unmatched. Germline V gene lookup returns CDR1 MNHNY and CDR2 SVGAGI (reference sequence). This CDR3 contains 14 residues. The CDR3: CASSPQTSRETQYF. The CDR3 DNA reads TGTGCCAGCAGTCCACAGACTAGCCGAGAGACCCAGTACTTC.

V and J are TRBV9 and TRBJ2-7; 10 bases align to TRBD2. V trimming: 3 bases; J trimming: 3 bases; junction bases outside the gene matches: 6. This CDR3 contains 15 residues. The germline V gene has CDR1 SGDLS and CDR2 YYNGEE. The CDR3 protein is CASSAGLAVNYEQYF. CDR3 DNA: TGTGCCAGCAGCGCCGGACTAGCGGTAAACTACGAGCAGTACTTC.

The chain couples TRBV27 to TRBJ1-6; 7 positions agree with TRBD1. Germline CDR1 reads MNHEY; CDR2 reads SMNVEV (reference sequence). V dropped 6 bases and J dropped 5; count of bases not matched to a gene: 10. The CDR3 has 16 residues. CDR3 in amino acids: CASRITGQDDNSPLHF. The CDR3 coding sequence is TGTGCCAGCAGGATCACTGGACAGGATGATAATTCACCCCTCCACTTT.

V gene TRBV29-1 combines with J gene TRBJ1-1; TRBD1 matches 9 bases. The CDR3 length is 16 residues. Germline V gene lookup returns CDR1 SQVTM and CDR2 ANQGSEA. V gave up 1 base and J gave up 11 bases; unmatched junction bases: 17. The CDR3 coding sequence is TGCAGCGTTGAAGGGGCCGGGACAGGGCAGATCGCTGGGGCTTTCTTT. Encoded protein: CSVEGAGTGQIAGAFF.

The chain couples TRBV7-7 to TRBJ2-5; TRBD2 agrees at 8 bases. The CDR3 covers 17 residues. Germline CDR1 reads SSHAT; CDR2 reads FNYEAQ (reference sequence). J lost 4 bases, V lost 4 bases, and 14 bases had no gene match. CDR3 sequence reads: CASSSTTSGRVGETQYF. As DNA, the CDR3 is TGTGCCAGCAGCTCAACCACCAGCGGGAGAGTTGGAGAGACCCAGTACTTC.

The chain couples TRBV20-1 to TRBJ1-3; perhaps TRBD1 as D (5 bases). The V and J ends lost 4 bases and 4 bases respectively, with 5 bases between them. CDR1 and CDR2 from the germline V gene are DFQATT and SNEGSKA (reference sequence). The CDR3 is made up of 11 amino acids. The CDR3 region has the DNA TGCAGTGCTACAGGGGGAAACACCATATATTTT. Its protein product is CSATGGNTIYF.

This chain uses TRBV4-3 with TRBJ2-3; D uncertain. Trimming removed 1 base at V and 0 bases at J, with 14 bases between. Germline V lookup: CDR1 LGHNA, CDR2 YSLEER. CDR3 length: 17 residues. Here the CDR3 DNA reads TGCGCCAGCAGCCAAGCCTTGATTAGCTTTAGCACAGATACGCAGTATTTT. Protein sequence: CASSQALISFSTDTQYF.

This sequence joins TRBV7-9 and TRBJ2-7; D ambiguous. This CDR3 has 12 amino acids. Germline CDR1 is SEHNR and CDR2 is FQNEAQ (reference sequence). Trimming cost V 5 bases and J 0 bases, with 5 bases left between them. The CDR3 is CASSPSSYEQYF. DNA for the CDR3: TGTGCCAGCAGCCCGAGCTCCTACGAGCAGTACTTC.

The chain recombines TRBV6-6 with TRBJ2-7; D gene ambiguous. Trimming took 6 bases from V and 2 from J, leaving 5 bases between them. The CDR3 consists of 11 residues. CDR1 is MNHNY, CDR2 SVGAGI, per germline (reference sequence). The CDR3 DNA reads TGTGCCAGCAGGGTAGCCTACGAGCAGTACTTC. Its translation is CASRVAYEQYF.

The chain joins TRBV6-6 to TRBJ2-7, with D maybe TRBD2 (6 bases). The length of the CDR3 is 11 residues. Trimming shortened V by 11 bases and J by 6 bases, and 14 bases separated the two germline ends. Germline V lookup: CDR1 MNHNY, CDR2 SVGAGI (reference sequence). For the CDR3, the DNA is TGTGCCGTTTACGTGGGGGGCGAGCAGTACTTC. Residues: CAVYVGGEQYF.

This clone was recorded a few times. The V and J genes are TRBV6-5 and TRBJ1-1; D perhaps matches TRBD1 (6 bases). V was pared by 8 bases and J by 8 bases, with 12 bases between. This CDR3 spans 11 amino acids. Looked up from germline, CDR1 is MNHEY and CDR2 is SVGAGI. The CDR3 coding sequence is TGTGCCAGCGGCAGGGGAGAGGAAGCTTTCTTT. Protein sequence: CASGRGEEAFF.

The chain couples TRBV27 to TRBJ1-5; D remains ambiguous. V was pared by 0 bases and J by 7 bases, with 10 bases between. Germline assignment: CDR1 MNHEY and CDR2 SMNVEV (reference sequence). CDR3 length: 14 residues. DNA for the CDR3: TGTGCCAGCAGTTTATCAACGAGCGAACAGCCCCAGCATTTT. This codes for CASSLSTSEQPQHF.

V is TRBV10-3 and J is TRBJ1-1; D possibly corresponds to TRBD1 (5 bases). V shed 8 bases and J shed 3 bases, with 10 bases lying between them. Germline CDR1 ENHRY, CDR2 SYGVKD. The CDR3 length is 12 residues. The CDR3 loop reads CAIQGGDTEAFF. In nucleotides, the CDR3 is TGTGCCATCCAGGGTGGGGACACTGAAGCTTTCTTT.

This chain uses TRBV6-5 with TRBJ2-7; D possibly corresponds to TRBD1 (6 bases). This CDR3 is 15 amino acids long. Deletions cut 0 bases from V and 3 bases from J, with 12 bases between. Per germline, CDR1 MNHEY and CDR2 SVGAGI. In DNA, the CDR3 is TGTGCCAGCAGTTACTCGGAACAGGGTGTCTACGAGCAGTACTTC. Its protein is CASSYSEQGVYEQYF.

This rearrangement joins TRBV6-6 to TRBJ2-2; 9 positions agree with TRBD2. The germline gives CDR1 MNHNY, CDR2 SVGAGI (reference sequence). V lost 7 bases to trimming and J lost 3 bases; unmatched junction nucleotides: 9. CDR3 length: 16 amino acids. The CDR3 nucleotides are TGTGCCAGCAAGTTTAGGGCTAGCGGGGACACCGGGGAGCTGTTTTTT. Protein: CASKFRASGDTGELFF.